The clone carrying this T cell receptor beta chain was counted only a few times. Antigen: not known. The V and J ends lost 6 bases and 7 bases respectively, with 10 bases between them. The CDR3 loop spans 13 amino acids. Germline V lookup: CDR1 MNHEY, CDR2 SVGEGT. The record originates from a study of T cell responses to AZD1222 COVID-19 vaccine. Study information: Pooled in the analysis were second doses at about 4 or about 12 weeks. Findings of the study overall: The sample set comprised mostly white British donors with more females, and clonal diversity was possibly underestimated. A reported finding is that nearly half of spike-specific TCRs target unmutated variant regions.

This table comes from immunoSEQ multiplex PCR, and its TCRdb copy is limited to in-frame clones, with some not included. The sample includes fewer than 130,000 clones, just under 95% of them seen just once. The chain recombines TRBV6-2 or TRBV6-3 with TRBJ1-6; D not certain. The receptor's source is an adult in good health. This material consisted of peripheral blood, taken on day 0 of AZD1222 vaccination. The CDR3 sequence: CASSRVENSPLHF. The CDR3 region has the DNA TGTGCCAGCAGCCGGGTCGAGAATTCACCCCTCCACTTT.